Listed below are T cell receptor beta chains from one sample, sequenced in a study of blood T cells in healthy people across ages. Using its own MiXCR run on the 5' RACE reads, TCRdb lists one record per CDR3 protein. Among hundreds of thousands of distinct CDR3 sequences listed, about 30% were seen once. Sequencing used blood. The source is a woman older than 75 in good health. The CDR3 runs from the conserved cysteine through the conserved F or W. D genes are given only for firm matches. Size is stated for part of the rows, as once, few or many counts, or as a class when the clone is expanded.

D gene	V gene	clone size	J gene	CDR3 DNA	CDR3 protein
NA	TRBV18	few	TRBJ1-1	TGTGCCAGCTCACCATCGGCACTCGGCACTGAAGCTTTCTTT	CASSPSALGTEAFF
NA	TRBV7-2	NA	TRBJ1-1	TGTGCCAGCAGCTTAGGATATGGGACTGAAGCTTTCTTT	CASSLGYGTEAFF
NA	TRBV11-2	NA	TRBJ2-3	TGTGCCAGCAGCGTACGCGGGGGCACAGATACGCAGTATTTT	CASSVRGGTDTQYF
TRBD1	TRBV24-1	few	TRBJ2-5	TGTGCCACCAGTGACCTTGGGACAGGACAAGAGACCCAGTACTTC	CATSDLGTGQETQYF
NA	TRBV29-1	NA	TRBJ1-1	TGCAGCGTTCGACGATCTGATGAAGCTTTCTTT	CSVRRSDEAFF
NA	TRBV4-2	NA	TRBJ2-1	TGTGCCAGCAGCCAAGAAGAGGGCCTTTCCTACAATGAGCAGTTCTTC	CASSQEEGLSYNEQFF
NA	TRBV20-1	many	TRBJ1-4	TGCAGTGCTAGAGATGGAGGGGGGCGAGGTGAAAAACTGTTTTTT	CSARDGGGRGEKLFF
NA	TRBV12-3/TRBV12-4	NA	TRBJ1-2	TGTGCCAGCAGTGGGGGAGGGCCCTATGGCTACACCTTC	CASSGGGPYGYTF
NA	TRBV6-1	NA	TRBJ2-2	TGTGCCAGCAGTGAAATTCCGGGCGCCGGGGGGCTGTTTTTT	CASSEIPGAGGLFF
TRBD2	TRBV12-3/TRBV12-4	once	TRBJ2-4	TGTGCCAGCACCCAGACTAGCGGGAAAAACATTCAGTACTTC	CASTQTSGKNIQYF
TRBD2	TRBV3-1	many	TRBJ2-1	TGTGCCAGCAGCCAACTTGGGGGGGACAATGAGCAGTTCTTC	CASSQLGGDNEQFF
NA	TRBV28	NA	TRBJ2-7	TGTGCCAGCAATTTACAGAGTTACGAGCAGTACTTC	CASNLQSYEQYF
NA	TRBV20-1	NA	TRBJ1-1	TGCAGTGCTGGGCAGGGAGGCACTGAAGCTTTCTTT	CSAGQGGTEAFF
NA	TRBV24-1	many	TRBJ2-3	TGTGCCACCAGTGACCCAGGGATGTTCAACACAGATACGCAGTATTTT	CATSDPGMFNTDTQYF
NA	TRBV12-3/TRBV12-4	few	TRBJ1-1	TGTGCCAGCAGCAGGACAGCTATGAACACTGAAGCTTTCTTT	CASSRTAMNTEAFF
TRBD2	TRBV6-1	many	TRBJ2-1	TGTGCCACCCGGAGGGGGACTAGCGGCTATATCAATGAGCAGTTCTTC	CATRRGTSGYINEQFF
NA	TRBV7-2	once	TRBJ2-5	TGTGCCAGCAGCTTAGTGGGGGGGGCCACGGAGACCCAGTACTTC	CASSLVGGATETQYF
NA	TRBV6-2/TRBV6-3	NA	TRBJ1-2	TGTGCCAGCAGTTATGGAGACGACTATGGCTACACCTTC	CASSYGDDYGYTF